This T cell receptor (beta chain) derives from a study of blood T cell repertoires in COVID-19. Background on the study: Both acute and convalescent COVID-19 samples were obtained from the United States, Italy and Spain.

The assay was immunoSEQ multiplex PCR, and TCRdb's table has in-frame clones only and misses some. The data show 200,000 to 300,000 clones, about 87% seen once. This receptor was identified in a woman aged 40 to 50 with acute COVID-19. The specimen was PBMCs or T cells enriched from blood (not recorded which).

The CDR3: CATSPGAFYTDTQYF. The CDR3 DNA reads as TGTGCCACCAGCCCAGGGGCCTTCTACACAGATACGCAGTATTTT. V is TRBV15 and J is TRBJ2-3; tentative D call: TRBD1 (6 bases). Germline CDR1 LNHNV, CDR2 YYDKDF (reference sequence). The CDR3 contains 15 residues. Trimming shortened V by 5 bases and J by 2 bases, and 14 bases separated the two germline ends.